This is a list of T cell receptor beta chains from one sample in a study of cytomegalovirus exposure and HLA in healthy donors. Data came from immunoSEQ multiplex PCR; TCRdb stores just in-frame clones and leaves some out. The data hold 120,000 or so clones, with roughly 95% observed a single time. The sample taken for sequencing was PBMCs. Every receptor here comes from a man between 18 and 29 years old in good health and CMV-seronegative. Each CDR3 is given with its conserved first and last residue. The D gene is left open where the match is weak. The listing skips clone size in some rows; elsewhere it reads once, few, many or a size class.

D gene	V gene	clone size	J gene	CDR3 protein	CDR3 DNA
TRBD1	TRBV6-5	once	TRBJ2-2	CASSYGTGGIGELFF	TGTGCCAGCAGTTACGGGACAGGGGGAATCGGGGAGCTGTTTTTT
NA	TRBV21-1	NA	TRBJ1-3	CASSKADQRAVRRGLCSGNTIYF	TGTGCCAGCAGCAAGGCCGACCAAAGGGCGGTGCGCAGGGGGCTTTGCTCTGGAAACACCATATATTTT
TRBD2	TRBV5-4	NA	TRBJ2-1	CASSLLMLAGVRNEQFF	TGTGCCAGCAGCTTACTAATGTTAGCGGGAGTCCGCAATGAGCAGTTCTTC
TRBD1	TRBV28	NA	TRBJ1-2	CASSSQGVGRYTF	TGTGCCAGCAGTTCACAGGGGGTAGGTCGCTACACCTTC
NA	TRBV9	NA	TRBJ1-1	CASSSLMGRAFF	TGTGCCAGCAGCTCCTTGATGGGGCGCGCTTTCTTT
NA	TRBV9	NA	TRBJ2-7	CASSEDSLSSYEQYF	TGTGCCAGCAGCGAGGACAGTTTAAGCTCCTACGAGCAGTACTTC
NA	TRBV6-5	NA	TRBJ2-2	CASTPFAGTTGELFF	TGTGCCAGCACCCCATTTGCGGGGACCACCGGGGAGCTGTTTTTT
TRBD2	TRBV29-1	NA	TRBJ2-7	CSAGRVLDEQYF	TGCAGCGCCGGGAGGGTTTTGGACGAGCAGTACTTC
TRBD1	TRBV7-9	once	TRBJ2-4	CASSGWTGGGIQYF	TGTGCCAGCAGCGGATGGACAGGGGGCGGCATTCAGTACTTC
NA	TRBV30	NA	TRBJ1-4	CASGAANEKLFF	TGTGCCTCAGGGGCGGCTAATGAAAAACTGTTTTTT
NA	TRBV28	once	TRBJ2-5	CASSGSGHQETQYF	TGTGCCAGCAGTGGTAGCGGACACCAAGAGACCCAGTACTTC
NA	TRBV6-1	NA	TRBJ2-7	CASSEESVLSTAGLVGRREYEQYF	TGTGCCAGCAGTGAAGAATCGGTCCTCTCGACCGCCGGTTTAGTGGGCCGCAGGGAATACGAGCAGTACTTC
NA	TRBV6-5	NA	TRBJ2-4	CASQDWAKNIQYF	TGTGCCAGCCAGGACTGGGCCAAAAACATTCAGTACTTC
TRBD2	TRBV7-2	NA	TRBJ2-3	CASSLGPPAGGEDTQYF	TGTGCCAGCAGCTTAGGCCCTCCGGCGGGAGGGGAGGATACGCAGTATTTT
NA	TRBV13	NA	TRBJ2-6	CASSLQGSGANVLTF	TGTGCCAGCAGCCTACAGGGCTCTGGGGCCAACGTCCTGACTTTC
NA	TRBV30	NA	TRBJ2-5	CAWSPTGIQETQYF	TGTGCCTGGAGTCCCACAGGGATACAAGAGACCCAGTACTTC
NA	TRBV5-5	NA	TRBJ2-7	CASSVTDSYEQYF	TGTGCCAGCAGCGTGACAGATTCCTACGAGCAGTACTTC
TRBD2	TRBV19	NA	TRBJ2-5	CASSSRTSGQETQYF	TGTGCCAGTAGTTCCCGGACTAGCGGACAAGAGACCCAGTACTTC
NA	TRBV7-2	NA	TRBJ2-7	CASSLDPGSSYEQYF	TGTGCCAGCAGCTTAGATCCAGGTAGCTCCTACGAGCAGTACTTC
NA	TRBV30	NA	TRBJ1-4	CACSRGGTEKLFF	TGTGCCTGCTCCCGGGGGGGAACTGAAAAACTGTTTTTT
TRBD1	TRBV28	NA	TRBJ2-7	CASSPLEGAGTYEQYF	TGTGCCAGCAGTCCCCTTGAGGGGGCAGGCACCTACGAGCAGTACTTC
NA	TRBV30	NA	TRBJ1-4	CAWSVRGLLGTNEKLFF	TGTGCCTGGAGTGTAAGGGGACTCCTCGGGACGAATGAAAAACTGTTTTTT
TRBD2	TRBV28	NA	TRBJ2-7	CASSSGTRAYEQYF	TGTGCCAGCAGTTCGGGGACTAGAGCCTACGAGCAGTACTTC
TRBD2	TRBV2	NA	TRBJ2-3	CASSGVAGADTQYF	TGTGCCAGCAGTGGCGTAGCGGGAGCAGATACGCAGTATTTT
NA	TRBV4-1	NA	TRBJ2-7	CASSQEASGSYEQYF	TGCGCCAGCAGCCAAGAAGCTTCTGGCTCCTACGAGCAGTACTTC
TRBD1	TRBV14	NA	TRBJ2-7	CASSHRPGQGVYEQYF	TGTGCCAGCAGCCACCGCCCCGGACAGGGGGTCTACGAGCAGTACTTC
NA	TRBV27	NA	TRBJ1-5	CASSSTVHQPQHF	TGTGCCAGCAGTTCGACAGTCCATCAGCCCCAGCATTTT
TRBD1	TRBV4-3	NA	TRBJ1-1	CASSQIRQGAWNTEAFF	TGCGCCAGCAGCCAAATAAGACAGGGGGCATGGAACACTGAAGCTTTCTTT
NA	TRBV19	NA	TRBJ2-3	CASSMRANTDTQYF	TGTGCCAGTAGTATGAGGGCCAATACAGATACGCAGTATTTT
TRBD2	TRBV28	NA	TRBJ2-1	CASTLGLAESSYNEQFF	TGTGCCAGCACCTTGGGACTAGCGGAGAGCTCCTACAATGAGCAGTTCTTC
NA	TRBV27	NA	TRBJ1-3	CASSPLGRSRGNTIYF	TGTGCCAGCAGTCCTCTCGGTCGCTCCCGAGGAAACACCATATATTTT
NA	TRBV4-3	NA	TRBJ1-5	CASSQDLGPLAPWDF	TGCGCCAGCAGCCAAGATCTGGGTCCTTTAGCCCCATGGGATTTT
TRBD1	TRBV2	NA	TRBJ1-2	CASNEDRGDGYTF	TGTGCCAGCAACGAGGACAGGGGGGACGGCTACACCTTC
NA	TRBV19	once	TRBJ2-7	CASRARGAGYEQYF	TGTGCCAGCCGGGCCCGGGGGGCGGGCTACGAGCAGTACTTC
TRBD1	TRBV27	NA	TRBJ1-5	CASSPGGAFNQPQHF	TGTGCCAGCAGTCCAGGGGGCGCATTTAATCAGCCCCAGCATTTT
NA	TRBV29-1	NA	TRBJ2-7	CSVEGLSRDSYEQYF	TGCAGCGTTGAAGGCCTTTCGCGGGACTCCTACGAGCAGTACTTC
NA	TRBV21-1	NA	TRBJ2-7	CASSLGQGKKYEQYF	TGTGCCAGCAGCCTCGGGCAGGGGAAGAAGTACGAGCAGTACTTC
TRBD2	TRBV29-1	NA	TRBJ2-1	CSVWVTSGGEQFF	TGCAGCGTTTGGGTGACTAGCGGGGGTGAGCAGTTCTTC
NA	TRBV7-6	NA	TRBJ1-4	CASSLSVGDEKLFF	TGTGCCAGCAGTTTATCGGTAGGGGATGAAAAACTGTTTTTT
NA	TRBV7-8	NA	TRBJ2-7	CASSLNPSGVGEQYF	TGTGCCAGCAGCTTAAATCCATCAGGGGTGGGCGAGCAGTACTTC
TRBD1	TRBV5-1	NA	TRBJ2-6	CASSLGLWTGKLSGANVLTF	TGCGCCAGCAGCTTGGGGCTCTGGACAGGGAAACTCTCTGGGGCCAACGTCCTGACTTTC
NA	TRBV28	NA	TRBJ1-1	CASSLQGLNTEAFF	TGTGCCAGCAGTTTACAGGGGTTGAACACTGAAGCTTTCTTT
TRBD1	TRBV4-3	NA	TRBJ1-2	CASSQESRTGNYGYTF	TGCGCCAGCAGCCAAGAGTCCCGGACAGGGAACTATGGCTACACCTTC
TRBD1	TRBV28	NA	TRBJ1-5	CASIFDRASQPQHF	TGTGCCAGCATCTTTGACAGGGCATCTCAGCCCCAGCATTTT
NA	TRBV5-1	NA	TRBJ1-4	CASSLLTRGSSNEKLFF	TGCGCCAGCAGCTTACTAACTAGGGGGAGTTCTAATGAAAAACTGTTTTTT
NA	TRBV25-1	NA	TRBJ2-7	CASSSWTDYEQYF	TGTGCCAGCAGTTCTTGGACAGACTACGAGCAGTACTTC
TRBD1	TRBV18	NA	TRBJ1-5	CASSRGTGGNQPQHF	TGTGCCAGCTCCCGAGGGACAGGGGGCAATCAGCCCCAGCATTTT
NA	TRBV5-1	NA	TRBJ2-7	CASSFGLNYEQYF	TGCGCCAGCAGCTTTGGCCTCAACTACGAGCAGTACTTC
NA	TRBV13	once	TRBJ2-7	CASSNRQAYEQYF	TGTGCCAGCAGCAATCGACAGGCCTACGAGCAGTACTTC
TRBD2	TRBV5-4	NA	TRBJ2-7	CASSLEGLAADIRKGYEQYF	TGTGCCAGCAGCTTGGAGGGCCTAGCGGCAGATATTCGTAAGGGCTACGAGCAGTACTTC
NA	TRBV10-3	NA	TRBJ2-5	CAISDLTDLQETQYF	TGTGCCATCAGTGACCTGACAGACCTCCAAGAGACCCAGTACTTC
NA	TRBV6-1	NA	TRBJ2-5	CASPEGGEETQYF	TGTGCCAGCCCCGAAGGGGGGGAAGAGACCCAGTACTTC
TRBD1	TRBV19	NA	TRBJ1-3	CATIPGTGYGNTIYF	TGTGCCACCATTCCCGGGACAGGGTATGGAAACACCATATATTTT
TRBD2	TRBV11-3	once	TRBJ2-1	CASTPGGGYNEQFF	TGTGCCAGCACGCCTGGGGGGGGATACAATGAGCAGTTCTTC
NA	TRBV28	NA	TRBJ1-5	CASSSEGERGNQPQHF	TGTGCCAGCAGCTCGGAAGGTGAGAGGGGCAATCAGCCCCAGCATTTT